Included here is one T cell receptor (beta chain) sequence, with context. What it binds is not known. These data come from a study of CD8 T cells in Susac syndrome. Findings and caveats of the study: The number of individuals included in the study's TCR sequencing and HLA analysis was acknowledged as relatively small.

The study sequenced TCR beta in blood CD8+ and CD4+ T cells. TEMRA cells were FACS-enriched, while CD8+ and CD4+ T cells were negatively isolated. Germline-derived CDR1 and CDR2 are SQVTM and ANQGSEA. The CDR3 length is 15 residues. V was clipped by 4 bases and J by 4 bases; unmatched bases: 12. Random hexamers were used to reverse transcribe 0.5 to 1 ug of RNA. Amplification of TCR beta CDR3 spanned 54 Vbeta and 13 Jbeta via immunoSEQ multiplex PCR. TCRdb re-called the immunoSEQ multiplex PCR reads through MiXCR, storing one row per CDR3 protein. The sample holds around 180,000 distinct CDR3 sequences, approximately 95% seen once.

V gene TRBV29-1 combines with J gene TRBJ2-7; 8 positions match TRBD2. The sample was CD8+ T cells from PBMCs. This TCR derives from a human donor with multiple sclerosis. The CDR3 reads CSVVPPGGASYEQYF. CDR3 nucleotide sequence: TGCAGCGTTGTTCCCCCGGGAGGGGCCTCTTACGAGCAGTACTTC.